Described below is a single T cell receptor beta chain sequence and its context. The source of the sample is a study of monozygotic twins with inflammatory bowel disease. A template switching step added UMIs, each with a 6-nucleotide sample barcode. TCRdb re-called the 5' RACE reads; every CDR3 protein appears as one record, without DNA. Across some 200,000 distinct CDR3 sequences, the top ten clones capture about 8% of the sample. CDR1 and CDR2 (germline): MGHRA, YSYEKL. CDR3 length: 15 amino acids. This TCR derives from a human donor with ulcerative colitis or Crohn's disease, or a healthy co-twin of an affected twin (not recorded which). The sample was blood. The chain links TRBV4-1 to TRBJ1-1; the TCRdb call, TRBD1, lacks DNA for checking. Here the CDR3 reads CASSQDGRPNTEAFF.